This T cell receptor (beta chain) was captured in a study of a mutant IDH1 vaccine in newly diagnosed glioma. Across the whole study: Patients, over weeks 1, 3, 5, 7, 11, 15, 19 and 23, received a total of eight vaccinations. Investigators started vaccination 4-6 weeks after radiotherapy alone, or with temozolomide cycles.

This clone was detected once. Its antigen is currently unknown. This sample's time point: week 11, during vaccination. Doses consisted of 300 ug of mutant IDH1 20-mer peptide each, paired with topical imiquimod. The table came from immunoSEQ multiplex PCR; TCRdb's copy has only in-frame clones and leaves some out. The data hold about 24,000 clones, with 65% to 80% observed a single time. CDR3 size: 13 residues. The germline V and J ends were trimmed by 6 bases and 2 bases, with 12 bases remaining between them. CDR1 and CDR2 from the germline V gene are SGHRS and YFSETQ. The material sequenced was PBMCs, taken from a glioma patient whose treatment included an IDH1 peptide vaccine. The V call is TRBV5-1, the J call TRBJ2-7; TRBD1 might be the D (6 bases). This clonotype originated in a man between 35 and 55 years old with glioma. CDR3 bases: TGCGCCAGCACGGTACAGGGTGCCTACGAGCAGTACTTC. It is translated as CASTVQGAYEQYF.